This T cell receptor (beta chain) was documented in a study of cytomegalovirus exposure and HLA in healthy donors. V dropped 2 bases and J dropped 4; count of bases not matched to a gene: 13. CDR1 SGHRS and CDR2 YFSETQ come from the germline V gene. The CDR3 is 19 residues long. The PCR made use of 60 Vbeta and 13 Jbeta primers. Measured with immunoSEQ multiplex PCR; TCRdb has only the in-frame clones, and not every one. The sample lists around 49,000 clones, about 78% seen once, with around 8.1% in the top ten. The chain employs TRBV5-1 and TRBJ2-5; 14 nucleotides align to TRBD2. The TCR originated in a man aged 30 to 45 in good health and CMV-seropositive. The material sequenced was PBMCs. The CDR3 nucleotides read TGCGCCAGCAGCTTAGGACTGGGACTAGCGGGGGTGAATAGAGAGACCCAGTACTTC. Translation gives CASSLGLGLAGVNRETQYF. The complete variable domain, with remaining parts taken from reference TRBV5-1 and TRBJ2-5, reads KAGVTQTPRYLIKTRGQQVTLSCSPISGHRSVSWYQQTPGQGLQFLFEYFSETQRNKGNFPGRFSGRQFSNSRSEMNVSTLELGDSALYLCASSLGLGLAGVNRETQYFGPGTRLLVL.